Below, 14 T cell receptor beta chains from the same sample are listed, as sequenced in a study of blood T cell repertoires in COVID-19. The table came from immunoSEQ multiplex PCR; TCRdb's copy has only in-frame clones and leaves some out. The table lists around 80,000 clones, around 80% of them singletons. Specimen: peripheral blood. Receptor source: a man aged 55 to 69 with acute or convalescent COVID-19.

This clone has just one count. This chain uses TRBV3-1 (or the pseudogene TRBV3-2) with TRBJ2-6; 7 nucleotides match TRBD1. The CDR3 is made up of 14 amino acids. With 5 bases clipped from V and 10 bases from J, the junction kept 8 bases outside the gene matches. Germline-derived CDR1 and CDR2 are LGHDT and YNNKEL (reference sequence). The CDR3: CASSAQGGPNVLTF. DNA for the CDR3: TGTGCCAGCAGCGCGCAAGGGGGCCCTAACGTCCTGACTTTC.

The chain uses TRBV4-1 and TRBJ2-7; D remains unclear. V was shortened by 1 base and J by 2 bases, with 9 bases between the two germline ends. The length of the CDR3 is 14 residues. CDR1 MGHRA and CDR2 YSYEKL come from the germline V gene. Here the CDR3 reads CASSQGLIAYEQYF. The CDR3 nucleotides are TGCGCCAGCAGCCAAGGACTGATCGCCTACGAGCAGTACTTC.

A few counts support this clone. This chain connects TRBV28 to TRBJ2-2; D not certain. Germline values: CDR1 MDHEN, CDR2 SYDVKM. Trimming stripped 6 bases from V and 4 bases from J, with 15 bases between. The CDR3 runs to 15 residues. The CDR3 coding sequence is TGTGCCAGCAGCCTCCTTAGCACTATCACCGGGGAGCTGTTTTTT. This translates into CASSLLSTITGELFF.

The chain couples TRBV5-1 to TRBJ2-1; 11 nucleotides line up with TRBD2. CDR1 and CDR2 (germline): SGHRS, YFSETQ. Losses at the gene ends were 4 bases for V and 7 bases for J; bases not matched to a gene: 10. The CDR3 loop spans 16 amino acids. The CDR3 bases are TGCGCCAGCAGCCCGGACGGGACTAGCGGTATGAATGAGCAGTTCTTC. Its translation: CASSPDGTSGMNEQFF.

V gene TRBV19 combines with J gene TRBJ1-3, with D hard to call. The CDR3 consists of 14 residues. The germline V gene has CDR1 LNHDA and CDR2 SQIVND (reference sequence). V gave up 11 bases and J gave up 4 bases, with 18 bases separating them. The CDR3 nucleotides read TGTGCCGGCCATCGGGGTTCCCGCGGAAACACCATATATTTT. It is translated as CAGHRGSRGNTIYF.

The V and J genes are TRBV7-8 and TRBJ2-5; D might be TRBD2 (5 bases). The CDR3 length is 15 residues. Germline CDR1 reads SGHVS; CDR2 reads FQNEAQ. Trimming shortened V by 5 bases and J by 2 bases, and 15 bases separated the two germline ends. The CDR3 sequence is CASSPTRGSQETQYF. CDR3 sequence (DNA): TGTGCCAGCAGCCCTACGAGAGGGTCTCAAGAGACCCAGTACTTC. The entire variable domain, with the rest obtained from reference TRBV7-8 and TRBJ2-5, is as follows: GAGVSQSPRYKVAKRGQDVALRCDPISGHVSLFWYQQALGQGPEFLTYFQNEAQLDKSGLPSDRFFAERPEGSVSTLKIQRTQQEDSAVYLCASSPTRGSQETQYFGPGTRLLVL.

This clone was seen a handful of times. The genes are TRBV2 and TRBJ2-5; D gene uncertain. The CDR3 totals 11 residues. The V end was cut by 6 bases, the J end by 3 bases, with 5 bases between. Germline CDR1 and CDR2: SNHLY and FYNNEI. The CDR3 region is CASRAEETQYF. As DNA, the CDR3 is TGTGCCAGCAGGGCTGAAGAGACCCAGTACTTC.

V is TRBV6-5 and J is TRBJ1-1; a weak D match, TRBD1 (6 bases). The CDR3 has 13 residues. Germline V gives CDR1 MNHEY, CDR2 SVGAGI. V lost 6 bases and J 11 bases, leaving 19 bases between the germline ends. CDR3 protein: CASSGSGGAQAFF. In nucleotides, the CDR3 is TGTGCCAGCAGCGGGTCGGGGGGGGCGCAGGCTTTCTTT.

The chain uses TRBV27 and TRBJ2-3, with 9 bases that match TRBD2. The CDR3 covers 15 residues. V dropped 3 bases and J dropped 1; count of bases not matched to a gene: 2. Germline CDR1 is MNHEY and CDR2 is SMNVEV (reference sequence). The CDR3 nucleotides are TGTGCCAGCAGTTTTGGGACTAGCCGCACAGATACGCAGTATTTT. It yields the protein CASSFGTSRTDTQYF.

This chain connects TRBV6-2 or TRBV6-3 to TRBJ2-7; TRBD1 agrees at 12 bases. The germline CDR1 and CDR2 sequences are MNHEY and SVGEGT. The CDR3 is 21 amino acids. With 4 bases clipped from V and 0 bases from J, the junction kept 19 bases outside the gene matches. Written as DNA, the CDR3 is TGTGCCAGCAGTTCGTACCCCCCCGGGACAGGGGGCTTCCTGACCTCCTACGAGCAGTACTTC. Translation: CASSSYPPGTGGFLTSYEQYF.

CDR3 bases: TGTGCCAGCAGCTTTCGGACTAGCGGGGGGGAGACCCAGTACTTC. Amino acids: CASSFRTSGGETQYF. The V and J genes are TRBV7-2 and TRBJ2-5; TRBD2 aligns across 14 bases. The CDR3 is 15 residues long. After removal of 3 bases from V and 5 bases from J, the junction contained 2 bases not matched to a gene. The germline V gene has CDR1 SGHTA and CDR2 FQGNSA.

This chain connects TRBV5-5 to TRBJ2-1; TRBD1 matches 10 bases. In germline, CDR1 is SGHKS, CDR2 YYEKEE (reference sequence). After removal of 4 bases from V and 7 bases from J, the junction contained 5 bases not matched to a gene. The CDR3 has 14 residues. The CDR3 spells CASSAGQGPNEQFF. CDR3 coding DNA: TGTGCCAGCAGCGCGGGACAGGGGCCAAATGAGCAGTTCTTC.

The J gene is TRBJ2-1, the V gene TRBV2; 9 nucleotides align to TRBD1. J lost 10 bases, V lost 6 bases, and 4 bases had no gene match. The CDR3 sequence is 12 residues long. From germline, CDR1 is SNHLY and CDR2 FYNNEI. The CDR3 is CASSRDRDEQFF. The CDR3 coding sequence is TGTGCCAGCAGCAGGGACAGGGACGAGCAGTTCTTC.

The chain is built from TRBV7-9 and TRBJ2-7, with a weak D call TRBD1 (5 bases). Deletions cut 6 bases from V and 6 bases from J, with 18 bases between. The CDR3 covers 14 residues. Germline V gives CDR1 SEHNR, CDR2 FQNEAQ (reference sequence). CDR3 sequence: CASRKVGDPGEQYF. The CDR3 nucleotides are TGTGCCAGCAGGAAGGTAGGGGATCCGGGCGAGCAGTACTTC. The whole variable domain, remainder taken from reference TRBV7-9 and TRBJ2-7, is DTGVSQNPRHKITKRGQNVTFRCDPISEHNRLYWYRQTLGQGPEFLTYFQNEAQLEKSRLLSDRFSAERPKGSFSTLEIQRTEQGDSAMYLCASRKVGDPGEQYFGPGTRLTVT.